These 30 T cell receptor beta chains came from one sample sequenced in a study of blood T cell repertoires in COVID-19 (dated by TCRdb to between 2020 and 2021). Library method: the immunoSEQ multiplex PCR assay. The table was pulled from immuneACCESS by TCRdb, which kept in-frame rearrangements only. Such tables lose some clones; where checked, under half of the loss comes from unresolved V genes, and the rest has no known cause. For this sample the table gives approximately 65,000 clones, of which 90% were detected only once. 0.52% of the sample goes to the ten largest clones. The sample taken for sequencing was peripheral blood. The receptors were gathered from a man aged 45-65 years with COVID-19, enrolled during active disease.

This chain joins TRBV7-3 and TRBJ2-7; D unclear. The CDR3 consists of 13 residues. V was trimmed by 5 bases and J by 3 bases, leaving 11 bases between them. The germline V gene encodes CDR1 SGHTA and CDR2 FQGTGA. CDR3: CASSLPSHYEQYF. CDR3 nucleotides: TGTGCCAGCAGCCTTCCGAGTCACTACGAGCAGTACTTC.

This rearrangement joins TRBV7-8 to TRBJ2-5, with 11 bases lining up with TRBD2. Losses at the gene ends were 5 bases for V and 0 bases for J; bases not matched to a gene: 5. Germline V lookup: CDR1 SGHVS, CDR2 FQNEAQ. The CDR3 has 16 residues. The CDR3 loop reads CASSPLAGAHQETQYF. The CDR3 DNA is TGTGCCAGCAGCCCACTAGCGGGGGCCCACCAAGAGACCCAGTACTTC.

The chain is built from TRBV6-1 and TRBJ2-1, with TRBD2 matching over 14 bases. Trimming removed 4 bases from V and 12 bases from J; junction bases left unmatched: 11. The CDR3 has 16 residues. CDR1 MNHNS and CDR2 SASEGT come from the germline V gene. For the CDR3, the DNA is TGTGCCAGCAGTGCCCCGGGACTAGCGGGAGAAAATTGGCAGTTCTTC. Translation: CASSAPGLAGENWQFF.

This clone was picked up a small number of times. This chain links TRBV9 with TRBJ2-1; 9 bases are a match to TRBD2. Unmatched junction bases numbered 5, after V lost 4 bases and J lost 3 bases. The CDR3 consists of 15 residues. Per the germline V gene, CDR1 is SGDLS and CDR2 is YYNGEE. This chain's CDR3 is CASSLSGSNYNEQFF. The CDR3 DNA sequence: TGTGCCAGCAGCCTTAGCGGGAGTAACTACAATGAGCAGTTCTTC.

The chain employs TRBV5-4 and TRBJ1-1, with D perhaps matching TRBD1 (6 bases). CDR3 length: 15 residues. Trimming removed 0 bases from V and 0 bases from J, with 9 bases in between. Germline V gives CDR1 SGHNT, CDR2 YYREEE (reference sequence). The CDR3 sequence is CASSLGGQMNTEAFF. The CDR3, as DNA: TGTGCCAGCAGCTTGGGGGGGCAGATGAACACTGAAGCTTTCTTT.

CDR3 protein: CASSDHMNTEAFF. The DNA of the CDR3 is TGTGCCAGCAGTGACCACATGAACACTGAAGCTTTCTTT. This chain connects TRBV2 to TRBJ1-1; D not resolved. The germline V gene has CDR1 SNHLY and CDR2 FYNNEI. The CDR3 has 13 residues. V dropped 3 bases and J dropped 0 bases, with 5 bases sitting between them.

This chain uses TRBV7-2 with TRBJ2-7, with 9 bases lining up with TRBD2. Germline CDR1 reads SGHTA; CDR2 reads FQGNSA. The CDR3 contains 16 residues. The V and J ends lost 0 bases and 2 bases, in that order; junction bases with no gene match: 5. As DNA, the CDR3 is TGTGCCAGCAGCTTAGCGTTAGCGGGAGAACCCTACGAGCAGTACTTC. It yields the protein CASSLALAGEPYEQYF. The full variable domain, completed using reference TRBV7-2 and TRBJ2-7, is GAGVSQSPSNKVTEKGKDVELRCDPISGHTALYWYRQSLGQGLEFLIYFQGNSAPDKSGLPSDRFSAERTGGSVSTLTIQRTQQEDSAVYLCASSLALAGEPYEQYFGPGTRLTVT.

The gene calls are TRBV5-3 and TRBJ1-1; D ambiguous. TRBV5-3 is identified as an open reading frame with a role that is uncertain. Trimming removed 4 bases from V and 3 bases from J, with 28 bases in between. The CDR3 contains 19 residues. The CDR3: CARSHSGYLKWRSDTEAFF. The CDR3 region has the DNA TGTGCCAGAAGCCACTCGGGGTACCTGAAGTGGAGGTCGGACACTGAAGCTTTCTTT.

This chain connects TRBV15 to TRBJ1-4; the D gene is possibly TRBD1 (5 bases). V lost 4 bases to trimming and J lost 0 bases, with 15 bases between them. CDR3 length: 17 amino acids. Germline V gene lookup returns CDR1 LNHNV and CDR2 YYDKDF (reference sequence). The CDR3 bases are TGTGCCACCAGCATATTACAGGAACTTGCAACTAATGAAAAACTGTTTTTT. This sequence encodes CATSILQELATNEKLFF.

The J gene is TRBJ2-5, the V gene TRBV25-1; TRBD1 is a possible D gene (7 bases). V was cut by 6 bases and J by 5 bases, with 13 bases left in between. Germline V CDR1 and CDR2: MGHDK, SYGVNS. The CDR3 totals 13 residues. This CDR3 is CASSGGGAETQYF. The CDR3 DNA is TGTGCCAGCAGCGGAGGGGGCGCGGAGACCCAGTACTTC.

The chain recombines TRBV7-2 with TRBJ2-7; D call uncertain. The CDR3 extends over 15 amino acids. CDR1 and CDR2 from the germline V gene are SGHTA and FQGNSA. Trimming took off 1 base at V and 0 bases at J, with 10 bases between the two ends. The CDR3 reads CASSLVGRNSYEQYF. In DNA form, the CDR3 reads TGTGCCAGCAGCTTAGTAGGCAGGAACTCCTACGAGCAGTACTTC.

In nucleotides, the CDR3 is TGTGCCAGCAGCCGGGGACTAGCGGGAGTAGGTGAGTCCTACGAGCAGTACTTC. Translation: CASSRGLAGVGESYEQYF. V usage is TRBV4-2 and J usage is TRBJ2-7; 14 bases agree with TRBD2. This CDR3 spans 18 amino acids. Trimming removed 4 bases from V and 1 base from J; junction bases left unmatched: 9. Germline CDR1 is LGHNA and CDR2 is YNFKEQ.

This clone has only a few counts. V and J are TRBV2 and TRBJ1-5; D remains unclear. This CDR3 has 15 amino acids. Trimming left V 0 bases short and J 3 bases short, with 9 bases between. Germline assignment: CDR1 SNHLY and CDR2 FYNNEI. Here the CDR3 DNA reads TGTGCCAGCAGTGAAGCGCAGTCGAACAATCAGCCCCAGCATTTT. Translation: CASSEAQSNNQPQHF.

The V and J genes are TRBV11-2 and TRBJ2-1; 8 positions match TRBD2. CDR3 length equals 15 residues. Germline V lookup: CDR1 SGHAT, CDR2 FQNNGV. J lost 12 bases, V lost 0 bases, and 10 bases had no gene match. The CDR3 loop reads CASSLETSARGRQFF. As DNA, the CDR3 is TGTGCCAGCAGCTTAGAGACTAGCGCGAGGGGGAGGCAGTTCTTC.

The genes are TRBV3-1 (or the pseudogene TRBV3-2) and TRBJ1-1; possible D gene TRBD1, 5 bases. Germline V gene data show CDR1 as LGHDT and CDR2 as YNNKEL (reference sequence). The ends were cut back, 5 bases at V and 1 base at J, with 14 bases in the middle. The CDR3 contains 15 residues. The chain's CDR3 is CASSSSTAGNTEAFF. The CDR3 bases are TGTGCCAGCAGCTCCTCGACAGCGGGGAACACTGAAGCTTTCTTT.

The chain employs TRBV4-2 and TRBJ2-3, with 8 nucleotides matching TRBD2. Germline V gene lookup returns CDR1 LGHNA and CDR2 YNFKEQ. V shed 2 bases and J 1 base; nucleotides not matched to a gene: 2. This CDR3 spans 15 amino acids. For the CDR3, the DNA is TGTGCCAGCAGCCAAAGCGGGAGTGGCACAGATACGCAGTATTTT. Translation gives CASSQSGSGTDTQYF.

CDR3 nucleotides: TGTGCCAGCTCACGACTACTAGCAGGGGAGACCCAGTACTTC. Translation gives CASSRLLAGETQYF. V usage is TRBV18 and J usage is TRBJ2-5; D is perhaps TRBD2 (6 bases). Germline V CDR1 and CDR2: KGHSH, LQKENI. The CDR3 has 14 residues. The V end lost 4 bases, the J end lost 5 bases, and 14 bases lay between the germline ends.

The rearrangement links TRBV7-2 to TRBJ2-5; TRBD2 agrees at 10 bases. Looked up from germline, CDR1 is SGHTA and CDR2 is FQGNSA. This CDR3 comprises 17 residues. V shed 1 base and J 6 bases; nucleotides not matched to a gene: 11. The CDR3: CASSLGGASGRTKTQYF. CDR3 DNA sequence: TGTGCCAGCAGCTTAGGGGGTGCTAGCGGGAGAACAAAGACCCAGTACTTC.

J is TRBJ1-5 and V is TRBV2, with TRBD1 matching 8 bases. V trimming: 5 bases; J trimming: 1 base; junction bases outside the gene matches: 1. Germline values: CDR1 SNHLY, CDR2 FYNNEI. CDR3 length: 14 residues. Here the CDR3 reads CASSRQGSNQPQHF. The CDR3 nucleotides read TGTGCCAGCAGTCGACAGGGGAGCAATCAGCCCCAGCATTTT.

The chain joins TRBV2 to TRBJ1-3, with 8 bases that match TRBD1. The CDR3 extends over 14 amino acids. The germline V gene has CDR1 SNHLY and CDR2 FYNNEI. With V trimmed by 1 base and J by 7 bases, 3 bases remained unmatched. CDR3 DNA sequence: TGTGCCAGCAGTGAAGACAGGGGGTTCAACACCATATATTTT. Translated: CASSEDRGFNTIYF. The variable domain in full, completed from reference TRBV2 and TRBJ1-3, reads EPEVTQTPSHQVTQMGQEVILRCVPISNHLYFYWYRQILGQKVEFLVSFYNNEISEKSEIFDDQFSVERPDGSNFTLKIRSTKLEDSAMYFCASSEDRGFNTIYFGEGSWLTVV.

The chain couples TRBV5-4 to TRBJ1-2; possibly TRBD1 for D (5 bases). CDR3 length equals 15 residues. V gave up 3 bases and J gave up 8 bases, with 20 bases separating them. Germline assignment: CDR1 SGHNT and CDR2 YYREEE (reference sequence). The CDR3 DNA reads as TGTGCCAGCAGCTACCAATCCCCAGGGATGGAGGGCTACACCTTC. Translation: CASSYQSPGMEGYTF.

V and J are TRBV7-8 and TRBJ2-2, with TRBD1 matching 8 bases. Trimming took 8 bases from V and 6 from J; bases not matched to a gene: 8. The germline V gene encodes CDR1 SGHVS and CDR2 FQNEAQ. This CDR3 contains 14 residues. In DNA form, the CDR3 reads TGTGCCAGCCGACAGGGGCGGATGGCCGGGGAGCTGTTTTTT. This gives the protein CASRQGRMAGELFF.

V is TRBV27 and J is TRBJ2-2; 8 bases are shared with TRBD1. Trimming took 3 bases from V and 7 from J; bases not matched to a gene: 13. CDR1 and CDR2 from the germline V gene are MNHEY and SMNVEV (reference sequence). CDR3 length: 17 amino acids. CDR3 residues: CASSFRWAGGAGGELFF. CDR3 coding DNA: TGTGCCAGCAGTTTTAGGTGGGCAGGGGGCGCCGGCGGGGAGCTGTTTTTT.

The chain uses TRBV7-2 and TRBJ2-1; the match to TRBD2 covers 10 bases. The CDR3 runs 17 residues. Germline V lookup: CDR1 SGHTA, CDR2 FQGNSA. V lost 6 bases, J lost 0 bases, and 8 bases stayed unmatched. As DNA, the CDR3 is TGTGCCAGCAGGCGATACGGGACTAGCGTCTCCTACAATGAGCAGTTCTTC. Residues: CASRRYGTSVSYNEQFF.

The chain has TRBV19 and TRBJ2-7, with TRBD2 matching 9 bases. CDR1 LNHDA and CDR2 SQIVND come from the germline V gene (reference sequence). This CDR3 comprises 14 residues. J lost 4 bases, V lost 4 bases, and 5 bases had no gene match. The CDR3 protein is CASSNPGLAYEQYF. DNA for the CDR3: TGTGCCAGTAGTAACCCGGGACTAGCTTACGAGCAGTACTTC. Based on the CDR3 plus reference TRBV19 and TRBJ2-7, the full variable domain is DGGITQSPKYLFRKEGQNVTLSCEQNLNHDAMYWYRQDPGQGLRLIYYSQIVNDFQKGDIAEGYSVSREKKESFPLTVTSAQKNPTAFYLCASSNPGLAYEQYFGPGTRLTVT.

The V call is TRBV3-1 (or the pseudogene TRBV3-2), the J call TRBJ1-5; the D gene is possibly TRBD1 (5 bases). The V gene lost 1 base and the J gene lost 2 bases, with 12 bases spanning the gap. Germline CDR1 is LGHDT and CDR2 is YNNKEL (reference sequence). The CDR3 runs 16 residues. CDR3 in DNA: TGTGCCAGCAGCCAAGGGAGGGGCGGGGGCAATCAGCCCCAGCATTTT. It codes for CASSQGRGGGNQPQHF.

The CDR3 reads CASSQFPGRDTQYF. The CDR3 nucleotides read TGTGCCAGCAGCCAATTCCCGGGTCGAGATACGCAGTATTTT. This sequence joins TRBV14 and TRBJ2-3, with unresolved D. The CDR3 consists of 14 residues. Trimming removed 2 bases at V and 5 bases at J, with 11 bases between. Germline V gene sequence: CDR1 SGHDN, CDR2 FVKESK.

The V gene is TRBV30, the J gene TRBJ2-7; TRBD2 is a possible D gene (6 bases). The CDR3 has 14 residues. Trimming left V 3 bases short and J 3 bases short, with 15 bases between. Germline CDR1 reads GTSNPN; CDR2 reads SVGIG (reference sequence). The CDR3 loop reads CAWRTRERDYEQYF. For the CDR3, the DNA is TGTGCCTGGAGGACACGGGAGCGCGACTACGAGCAGTACTTC.

The gene calls are TRBV19 and TRBJ1-1, with D unclear. Germline assignment: CDR1 LNHDA and CDR2 SQIVND (reference sequence). Trimming took 4 bases from V and 1 from J, leaving 7 bases between them. The length of the CDR3 is 13 residues. The CDR3 sequence is CASSNEGNTEAFF. CDR3 coding DNA: TGTGCCAGTAGTAACGAGGGGAACACTGAAGCTTTCTTT.

This chain connects TRBV6-5 to TRBJ1-1; 7 nucleotides line up with TRBD1. This CDR3 contains 14 residues. Germline CDR1 and CDR2: MNHEY and SVGAGI. V lost 5 bases to trimming and J lost 0 bases; unmatched junction nucleotides: 3. CDR3 amino acids: CASSLDRLNTEAFF. CDR3 in DNA: TGTGCCAGCAGTCTGGACAGGCTGAACACTGAAGCTTTCTTT.